These 26 T cell receptor beta chains share one sample of origin, sequenced in a study of blood T cells in healthy people across ages. PCR was performed a second time for about 6 to 11 cycles using a sample-barcoded 5' primer and a J-beta primer mix. TCRdb processed the 5' RACE reads anew with MiXCR; each CDR3 protein has one entry. The repertoire holds about 1.6 million distinct CDR3 sequences, with roughly a third as singletons. Input material: blood. Source of these receptors: a woman younger than 45 in good health.

This clonotype was counted many times. The rearrangement joins TRBV3-2 to TRBJ2-6. TRBV3-2 is a documented pseudogene. The CDR3 runs 15 residues. The CDR3 region has the DNA TGTGCCAGCAGCCGCGAACGTTCTGGGGCCAACGTCCTGACTTTC. Its translation: CASSRERSGANVLTF.

The V gene is TRBV7-2, the J gene TRBJ1-2; D gene uncertain. This CDR3 region has 14 residues. Germline-derived CDR1 and CDR2 are SGHTA and FQGNSA. The V and J ends lost 1 base and 8 bases respectively, with 14 bases between them. CDR3 nucleotides: TGTGCCAGCAGCTTAGAGTCCGCCCGGAGGGGCTACACCTTC. As protein: CASSLESARRGYTF.

CDR3 sequence reads: CASSQVRVAPEAFF. CDR3 nucleotides: TGCGCCAGCAGCCAAGTGCGGGTGGCCCCTGAAGCTTTCTTT. The rearrangement links TRBV4-1 to TRBJ1-1; no reliable D call. The CDR3 is 14 residues long. V lost 1 base to trimming and J lost 6 bases, with 12 bases between them. CDR1 is MGHRA, CDR2 YSYEKL, per germline.

This clonotype turned up a few times. V is TRBV20-1 and J is TRBJ2-7; D may match TRBD1 or TRBD2 (5 bases each). The CDR3 has 12 residues. Germline V gene sequence: CDR1 DFQATT, CDR2 SNEGSKA (reference sequence). V was cut by 6 bases and J by 4 bases, with 13 bases left in between. The DNA for the CDR3 is TGCAGTGCCCTCTCGGGGCCATACGAGCAGTACTTC. It encodes CSALSGPYEQYF.

This clonotype was counted at least ten times. V gene TRBV7-2 combines with J gene TRBJ2-7, with 8 positions matching TRBD1. V trimming: 0 bases; J trimming: 3 bases; junction bases outside the gene matches: 1. The CDR3 runs 14 residues. Per germline, CDR1 SGHTA and CDR2 FQGNSA. In DNA, the CDR3 is TGTGCCAGCAGCTTAGCCGGGACAGGCTACGAGCAGTACTTC. Translation: CASSLAGTGYEQYF.

The rearrangement uses TRBV12-3 or TRBV12-4 and TRBJ2-1; D is possibly TRBD1 (7 bases). V was pared by 4 bases and J by 1 base, with 23 bases between. This CDR3 has 19 amino acids. The CDR3 coding sequence is TGTGCCAGCAGTTCAGGGGGACCGGCGGGAAAACGATCCTACAATGAGCAGTTCTTC. Its protein product is CASSSGGPAGKRSYNEQFF.

The rearrangement uses TRBV20-1 and TRBJ2-7; a possible D gene is TRBD1 (6 bases). The V end was cut by 0 bases, the J end by 3 bases, with 15 bases between. The CDR3 covers 15 residues. Germline CDR1 and CDR2: DFQATT and SNEGSKA (reference sequence). Here the CDR3 reads CSARDLIGQLYEQYF. As DNA, the CDR3 is TGCAGTGCTAGAGATCTAATCGGACAGCTCTACGAGCAGTACTTC.

This clonotype was observed a handful of times. The chain recombines TRBV10-3 with TRBJ2-2; D possibly corresponds to TRBD1 (6 bases). Germline CDR1 is ENHRY and CDR2 is SYGVKD. V gave up 0 bases and J gave up 0 bases, with 8 bases separating them. The CDR3 is 16 amino acids. The CDR3 sequence: CAISESGTPNTGELFF. The CDR3 DNA follows: TGTGCCATCAGTGAGTCCGGGACACCGAACACCGGGGAGCTGTTTTTT.

The chain couples TRBV10-3 to TRBJ2-6; 7 bases are a match to TRBD2. Germline loops: CDR1 ENHRY, CDR2 SYGVKD. V trimming: 4 bases; J trimming: 0 bases; junction bases outside the gene matches: 9. This CDR3 has 18 amino acids. CDR3 DNA sequence: TGTGCCATCAGTGGGGGACTACTGACGAGCTCTGGGGCCAACGTCCTGACTTTC. The encoded protein is CAISGGLLTSSGANVLTF.

This clonotype has a handful of counts. V is TRBV20-1 and J is TRBJ2-5, with D possibly TRBD1 on 6 matching bases. The CDR3 has 15 residues. Germline V CDR1 and CDR2: DFQATT, SNEGSKA (reference sequence). V lost 1 base to trimming and J lost 5 bases, with 17 bases between them. This CDR3 is CSARAYREAEETQYF. In DNA form, the CDR3 reads TGCAGTGCTAGAGCCTACAGGGAAGCGGAGGAGACCCAGTACTTC.

This clonotype was seen a few times. V usage is TRBV4-2 and J usage is TRBJ2-7, with TRBD2 matching 7 bases. Per the germline V gene, CDR1 is LGHNA and CDR2 is YNFKEQ. The CDR3 contains 16 residues. After removal of 5 bases from V and 0 bases from J, the junction contained 10 bases not matched to a gene. The CDR3 nucleotides read TGTGCCAGCAGCGAACAGCGGGATCCTTCCTCCTACGAGCAGTACTTC. As protein: CASSEQRDPSSYEQYF.

The chain uses TRBV5-5 and TRBJ2-1, with 7 bases fitting TRBD1. The CDR3 contains 12 residues. Trimming cost V 4 bases and J 10 bases; bases outside gene matches: 5. The germline V gene encodes CDR1 SGHKS and CDR2 YYEKEE (reference sequence). In DNA form, the CDR3 reads TGTGCCAGCAGCCCGAGGGGGCGGGAGCAGTTCTTC. Protein: CASSPRGREQFF.

The chain employs TRBV2 and TRBJ1-5, with 7 bases identical to TRBD1. The CDR3 loop spans 15 amino acids. Trimming at V came to 1 base and at J to 5 bases, leaving 5 bases not matched to a gene. From germline, CDR1 is SNHLY and CDR2 FYNNEI. Written as DNA, the CDR3 is TGTGCCAGCAGTGAAGTGCTGACAGGGCATCAGCCCCAGCATTTT. It yields the protein CASSEVLTGHQPQHF.

This clonotype was counted a few times. The rearrangement joins TRBV20-1 to TRBJ2-7; D is tentatively TRBD1 or TRBD2 (6 bases each). Per germline, CDR1 DFQATT and CDR2 SNEGSKA (reference sequence). This CDR3 comprises 15 residues. V lost 0 bases to trimming and J lost 2 bases, with 14 bases between them. Here the CDR3 reads CSARETGGGPYEQYF. The CDR3 DNA sequence: TGCAGTGCTAGAGAAACAGGAGGGGGTCCCTACGAGCAGTACTTC.

This sequence joins TRBV3-1 and TRBJ1-2; D might be TRBD1 (5 bases). The CDR3 contains 14 residues. V was shortened by 0 bases and J by 8 bases, with 13 bases between the two germline ends. From germline, CDR1 is LGHDT and CDR2 YNNKEL (reference sequence). In nucleotides, the CDR3 is TGTGCCAGCAGCCAAGATGTGGGGGTAGTGGGCTACACCTTC. Translating it yields CASSQDVGVVGYTF. Supplemented by reference TRBV3-1 and TRBJ1-2, the full variable domain reads DTAVSQTPKYLVTQMGNDKSIKCEQNLGHDTMYWYKQDSKKFLKIMFSYNNKELIINETVPNRFSPKSPDKAHLNLHINSLELGDSAVYFCASSQDVGVVGYTFGSGTRLTVV.

This clonotype was detected a few times. This rearrangement joins TRBV7-3 to TRBJ2-2, with D tentatively TRBD1 (6 bases). The V gene lost 1 base and the J gene lost 7 bases, with 16 bases spanning the gap. Germline V gene lookup returns CDR1 SGHTA and CDR2 FQGTGA. This CDR3 comprises 16 residues. CDR3 nucleotides: TGTGCCAGCAGCTTAAACAGGGTGGACGTTGGCGGGGAGCTGTTTTTT. Its translation is CASSLNRVDVGGELFF.

The rearrangement uses TRBV6-6 and TRBJ1-4, with 7 bases identical to TRBD1. In germline, CDR1 is MNHNY, CDR2 SVGAGI (reference sequence). Trimming cost V 6 bases and J 6 bases; bases outside gene matches: 4. The CDR3 runs 13 residues. As DNA, the CDR3 is TGTGCCAGCAGAAAAGACAGGGATGAAAAACTGTTTTTT. Translation gives CASRKDRDEKLFF.

This clonotype was recorded a few times. This chain uses TRBV27 with TRBJ2-1; 7 bases line up with TRBD2. This CDR3 has 18 residues. V was pared by 1 base and J by 0 bases, with 9 bases of the junction left unmatched. CDR1 is MNHEY, CDR2 SMNVEV, per germline (reference sequence). The CDR3 sequence is CASSLLSVAGPSYNEQFF. The CDR3 DNA is TGTGCCAGCAGTTTATTGTCGGTAGCGGGCCCCTCCTACAATGAGCAGTTCTTC.

The rearrangement links TRBV6-5 to TRBJ2-1; 15 nucleotides agree with TRBD2. This CDR3 has 20 amino acids. The V gene end was trimmed by 3 bases and the J gene end by 8 bases; junction bases not matched to a gene: 17. Germline CDR1 reads MNHEY; CDR2 reads SVGAGI. The CDR3, as DNA: TGTGCCAGCAGTTATTTGCCGGGACTAGCGGGAGGTTACACGGGCGATGAGCAGTTCTTC. Translating gives CASSYLPGLAGGYTGDEQFF.

V and J are TRBV27 and TRBJ2-1; possible D gene TRBD1, 6 bases. Germline lookup yields CDR1 MNHEY and CDR2 SMNVEV (reference sequence). Trimming shortened V by 4 bases and J by 1 base, and 11 bases separated the two germline ends. There are 15 residues in the CDR3. The CDR3 bases are TGTGCCAGCAGTTGGCTACAGGGTTCCTACAATGAGCAGTTCTTC. Its protein is CASSWLQGSYNEQFF.

The rearrangement joins TRBV21-1 to TRBJ1-2; TRBD1 reflects the table's D call only, with no check against the DNA. TRBV21-1 is assigned pseudogene status. This CDR3 has 17 residues. DNA for the CDR3: TGTGCCAGCAGCGACCGGGACAGGGGGACCGAAGGCTATGGCTACACCTTC. Its translation: CASSDRDRGTEGYGYTF.

The chain couples TRBV25-1 to TRBJ1-2; 8 bases agree with TRBD1. The CDR3 is 15 residues long. Looked up from germline, CDR1 is MGHDK and CDR2 is SYGVNS. The trim removed 2 bases at V and 4 bases at J, leaving 6 bases unmatched. The DNA of the CDR3 is TGTGCCAGCAGTGAACTCTACAGGGGGTCCTATGGCTACACCTTC. Protein: CASSELYRGSYGYTF.

The rearrangement links TRBV20-1 to TRBJ1-1; D is possibly TRBD1 (6 bases). The V and J ends lost 0 bases and 5 bases respectively, with 10 bases between them. The germline gives CDR1 DFQATT, CDR2 SNEGSKA (reference sequence). There are 13 residues in the CDR3. CDR3 sequence reads: CSAREQGMTEAFF. The CDR3 region has the DNA TGCAGTGCTAGAGAGCAGGGGATGACTGAAGCTTTCTTT.

In this sample, this clonotype turned up a few times. This chain joins TRBV7-9 and TRBJ2-7; TRBD2 matches 12 bases. From germline, CDR1 is SEHNR and CDR2 FQNEAQ (reference sequence). The CDR3 extends over 18 amino acids. V dropped 4 bases and J dropped 0; count of bases not matched to a gene: 10. The CDR3 protein is CASSSTLTSGGPSYEQYF. CDR3 nucleotides: TGTGCCAGCAGCTCAACCCTAACTAGCGGGGGGCCCTCCTACGAGCAGTACTTC.

There are a few counts of this clonotype. The DNA of the CDR3 is TGCAGTGCTAGGGACAGGGGAGGCCACGAGCAGTACTTC. Translating gives CSARDRGGHEQYF. The chain has TRBV20-1 and TRBJ2-7; 9 bases fit TRBD1. CDR1 DFQATT and CDR2 SNEGSKA come from the germline V gene (reference sequence). V dropped 3 bases and J dropped 5; count of bases not matched to a gene: 5. The CDR3 contains 13 residues.

To note about this clonotype: Since a much larger clone is just one base distant, this may be a read error. The chain couples TRBV7-2 to TRBJ2-5, with 8 positions matching TRBD1. The CDR3 length is 18 residues. The trim removed 10 bases at V and 1 base at J, leaving 20 bases unmatched. Germline CDR1 SGHTA, CDR2 FQGNSA. CDR3 nucleotides: TGTGCCAACAGACCTCAGGGGGCGCTTCTCTTTGGCCAAGAGACCCAGTACTTC. It is translated as CANRPQGALLFGQETQYF.